Below, 20 T cell receptor beta chains from the same sample are listed, as sequenced in a study of cytomegalovirus exposure and HLA in healthy donors. Primers: 60 Vbeta forward and 13 Jbeta reverse. The method was immunoSEQ multiplex PCR; TCRdb's version includes in-frame clones alone and lacks a portion of them. The sample includes about 160,000 clones, 79% seen only once; the top ten take about 2.2%. Sequencing used PBMCs. These receptors all stem from a man between 35 and 55 years old in good health and CMV-seronegative.

V gene TRBV9 combines with J gene TRBJ2-3, with a tentative D call TRBD2 (6 bases). Trimming left V 0 bases short and J 3 bases short, with 11 bases between. Germline V gene sequence: CDR1 SGDLS, CDR2 YYNGEE. The CDR3 has 15 residues. The CDR3 reads CASSVEGSGTDTQYF. Here the CDR3 DNA reads TGTGCCAGCAGCGTAGAGGGTAGCGGAACAGATACGCAGTATTTT.

V gene TRBV7-8 combines with J gene TRBJ2-3, with no clear D. The length of the CDR3 is 13 residues. The V gene lost 8 bases and the J gene lost 0 bases, with 9 bases spanning the gap. CDR1 is SGHVS and CDR2 is FQNEAQ in the germline V gene. The CDR3 loop is CASGLVSTDTQYF. DNA of the CDR3: TGTGCCAGCGGGCTCGTAAGCACAGATACGCAGTATTTT.

V is TRBV5-4 and J is TRBJ2-1, with a possible D match to TRBD1 (5 bases). The CDR3 loop spans 14 amino acids. Germline-derived CDR1 and CDR2 are SGHNT and YYREEE (reference sequence). Trimming removed 4 bases at V and 0 bases at J, with 8 bases between. CDR3 coding DNA: TGTGCCAGCAGCCGACAGAGCTCCTACAATGAGCAGTTCTTC. The encoded protein is CASSRQSSYNEQFF. The full variable domain, its missing parts supplied by reference TRBV5-4 and TRBJ2-1, is ETGVTQSPTHLIKTRGQQVTLRCSSQSGHNTVSWYQQALGQGPQFIFQYYREEENGRGNFPPRFSGLQFPNYSSELNVNALELDDSALYLCASSRQSSYNEQFFGPGTRLTVL.

The chain links TRBV5-4 to TRBJ2-3, with D perhaps TRBD2 (7 bases). Germline CDR1 is SGHNT and CDR2 is YYREEE (reference sequence). The V and J ends lost 4 bases and 1 base respectively, with 13 bases between them. The CDR3 is 15 residues long. This chain's CDR3 is CASSGGLAGTDTQYF. The CDR3 DNA is TGTGCCAGCAGCGGGGGGCTAGCGGGCACAGATACGCAGTATTTT.

This clone appeared once. The CDR3 sequence is CASSMGTSGIGTDTQYF. DNA for the CDR3: TGTGCCAGTAGTATGGGGACTAGCGGGATTGGCACAGATACGCAGTATTTT. The V call is TRBV19, the J call TRBJ2-3; TRBD2 aligns across 13 bases. Germline values: CDR1 LNHDA, CDR2 SQIVND (reference sequence). The CDR3 runs 17 residues. V was pared by 3 bases and J by 1 base, with 4 bases of the junction left unmatched.

The CDR3 region has the DNA TGTGCCAGCGGGCGACGGGGTGAAAAACTGTTTTTT. Translating gives CASGRRGEKLFF. The rearrangement joins TRBV6-5 to TRBJ1-4; D is unresolved. Germline V CDR1 and CDR2: MNHEY, SVGAGI. Deletions cut 8 bases from V and 7 bases from J, with 11 bases between. The CDR3 has 12 amino acids.

With regard to this clone: The sample holds other DNA sequences that translate to the same CDR3. The rearrangement joins TRBV27 to TRBJ1-1; D is undetermined. Germline V CDR1 and CDR2: MNHEY, SMNVEV (reference sequence). V dropped 3 bases and J dropped 4 bases, with 9 bases sitting between them. CDR3 length: 13 residues. CDR3 nucleotides: TGTGCCAGCAGTTTGGGTGGGAGCACTGAAGCTTTCTTT. This codes for CASSLGGSTEAFF.

This sequence joins TRBV28 and TRBJ2-7; D call uncertain. The germline V and J ends were trimmed by 3 bases and 3 bases, with 15 bases remaining between them. Per the germline V gene, CDR1 is MDHEN and CDR2 is SYDVKM. The CDR3 runs to 15 residues. Here the CDR3 reads CASSFEAERFYEQYF. In DNA, the CDR3 is TGTGCCAGCAGTTTTGAGGCCGAACGGTTCTACGAGCAGTACTTC.

V gene TRBV2 combines with J gene TRBJ2-1; 16 bases line up with TRBD2. The CDR3 runs to 14 residues. Unmatched junction bases numbered 9, after V lost 7 bases and J lost 15 bases. Germline loops: CDR1 SNHLY, CDR2 FYNNEI. The CDR3 here is CASMTGLAGGPTFF. In DNA form, the CDR3 reads TGTGCCAGCATGACGGGACTAGCGGGAGGGCCGACGTTCTTC.

V and J are TRBV5-1 and TRBJ2-1, with a tentative D call TRBD2 (5 bases). The CDR3 is 19 residues long. Germline V CDR1 and CDR2: SGHRS, YFSETQ. V gave up 4 bases and J gave up 4 bases, with 27 bases separating them. CDR3 DNA: TGCGCCAGCAGCCCGACGAGGGATTTTCCAGAGTACCGATACAATGAGCAGTTCTTC. Encoded protein: CASSPTRDFPEYRYNEQFF.

J is TRBJ2-7 and V is TRBV20-1, with a tentative D call TRBD2 (5 bases). V lost 6 bases and J 11 bases, leaving 17 bases between the germline ends. This CDR3 has 11 residues. CDR1 and CDR2 from the germline V gene are DFQATT and SNEGSKA (reference sequence). The CDR3, as DNA: TGCAGTGCCACGACTGGACTCCGGGAGTACTTC. Its translation: CSATTGLREYF.

This clone turned up a few times. The gene calls are TRBV27 and TRBJ2-1, with D perhaps matching TRBD2 (5 bases). With 1 base removed from V and 2 bases from J, the gap between germline ends came to 6 bases. The germline V gene has CDR1 MNHEY and CDR2 SMNVEV (reference sequence). CDR3 length: 14 residues. The CDR3 region is CASSLLRAYNEQFF. The CDR3 DNA sequence: TGTGCCAGCAGTTTATTGCGGGCCTACAATGAGCAGTTCTTC.

The rearrangement links TRBV9 to TRBJ2-1; 7 bases line up with TRBD2. Unmatched junction bases numbered 2, after V lost 3 bases and J lost 5 bases. CDR3 length: 13 residues. Germline lookup yields CDR1 SGDLS and CDR2 YYNGEE. CDR3: CASSGTSDNEQFF. The CDR3 coding sequence is TGTGCCAGCAGCGGTACTAGCGACAATGAGCAGTTCTTC. Complete variable domain (other parts from reference TRBV9 and TRBJ2-1): DSGVTQTPKHLITATGQRVTLRCSPRSGDLSVYWYQQSLDQGLQFLIQYYNGEERAKGNILERFSAQQFPDLHSELNLSSLELGDSALYFCASSGTSDNEQFFGPGTRLTVL.

Worth noting for this clone: Other DNA sequences in this specimen translate into the identical CDR3. The rearrangement uses TRBV5-4 and TRBJ2-5; no firm D call. Germline V CDR1 and CDR2: SGHNT, YYREEE (reference sequence). The CDR3 contains 12 residues. Trimming took off 1 base at V and 4 bases at J, with 5 bases between the two ends. CDR3 in DNA: TGTGCCAGCAGCTTGTCGGGAGAGACCCAGTACTTC. Residues: CASSLSGETQYF. Looking up the rest from reference TRBV5-4 and TRBJ2-5 gives the full variable domain: ETGVTQSPTHLIKTRGQQVTLRCSSQSGHNTVSWYQQALGQGPQFIFQYYREEENGRGNFPPRFSGLQFPNYSSELNVNALELDDSALYLCASSLSGETQYFGPGTRLLVL.

The chain has TRBV7-8 and TRBJ2-7; possible D gene TRBD1, 6 bases. The CDR3 consists of 14 residues. The germline V and J ends were trimmed by 5 bases and 3 bases, with 14 bases remaining between them. Germline V gives CDR1 SGHVS, CDR2 FQNEAQ. In DNA form, the CDR3 reads TGTGCCAGCAGCCTGGGGGCCTCCCTCTACGAGCAGTACTTC. Protein product: CASSLGASLYEQYF.

This rearrangement joins TRBV13 to TRBJ2-7; TRBD2 is a possible D gene (6 bases). The length of the CDR3 is 14 residues. CDR1 and CDR2 (germline): PRHDT, FYEKMQ (reference sequence). Trimming stripped 5 bases from V and 9 bases from J, with 20 bases between. As DNA, the CDR3 is TGTGCCAGCAGCCTGCCGGGCCGGGAGAGTGGGCAGTACTTC. Amino acid sequence: CASSLPGRESGQYF.

This chain connects TRBV20-1 to TRBJ2-7; maybe TRBD2 (7 bases). Trimming stripped 6 bases from V and 11 bases from J, with 17 bases between. The CDR3 runs 11 residues. Per germline, CDR1 DFQATT and CDR2 SNEGSKA (reference sequence). The CDR3 loop is CSAPRGRVEYF. DNA of the CDR3: TGCAGTGCCCCGCGGGGGCGGGTCGAGTACTTC.

On this clone itself: Compared with germline, one end of the junction differs, possibly owing to a read error. The J gene is TRBJ2-1, the V gene TRBV6-4; TRBD2 agrees at 16 bases. The CDR3 has 20 amino acids. Germline CDR1 reads MRHNA; CDR2 reads SNTAGT. The CDR3 sequence is CASRDFNPGTSGRAGNEQFF. CDR3 nucleotides: TGTGCCAGCAGGGACTTTAATCCCGGGACTAGCGGGAGGGCGGGCAATGAGCAGTTCTTC.

The V and J genes are TRBV19 and TRBJ1-5, with 10 bases that match TRBD1. The J segment lost 0 bases and the V segment lost 5 bases, leaving 13 bases of the junction unmatched. This CDR3 is 19 amino acids long. Germline-derived CDR1 and CDR2 are LNHDA and SQIVND (reference sequence). The chain's CDR3 is CASSPRPGTGEGSNQPQHF. CDR3 coding DNA: TGTGCCAGTAGTCCCCGTCCCGGGACAGGGGAGGGTAGCAATCAGCCCCAGCATTTT.

The chain uses TRBV19 and TRBJ1-4; 8 bases fit TRBD1. Germline V gene lookup returns CDR1 LNHDA and CDR2 SQIVND (reference sequence). With 6 bases clipped from V and 5 bases from J, the junction kept 5 bases outside the gene matches. The length of the CDR3 is 14 residues. CDR3 sequence: CASSDRGNNEKLFF. The DNA for the CDR3 is TGTGCCAGTAGCGACAGGGGAAACAATGAAAAACTGTTTTTT.